This T cell receptor beta chain was recorded in a study of cytomegalovirus exposure and HLA in healthy donors. Trimming stripped 1 base from V and 5 bases from J, with 13 bases between. The CDR3 runs to 14 residues. Germline V CDR1 and CDR2: SGHRS, YFSETQ. 60 Vbeta and 13 Jbeta primers were used in PCR. TCRdb keeps only in-frame clones here, not all; method: immunoSEQ multiplex PCR. The top ten clones hold over 2.5% of a sample with 180,000 or so clones, under 85% of them seen once. The chain joins TRBV5-1 to TRBJ2-7; TRBD1 might be the D (5 bases). This sequence originates from a male donor in good health and CMV-seronegative. Sequenced sample: PBMCs. CDR3 residues: CASSLILEQDEQYF. CDR3 nucleotides: TGCGCCAGCAGCTTGATTTTGGAACAGGACGAGCAGTACTTC.